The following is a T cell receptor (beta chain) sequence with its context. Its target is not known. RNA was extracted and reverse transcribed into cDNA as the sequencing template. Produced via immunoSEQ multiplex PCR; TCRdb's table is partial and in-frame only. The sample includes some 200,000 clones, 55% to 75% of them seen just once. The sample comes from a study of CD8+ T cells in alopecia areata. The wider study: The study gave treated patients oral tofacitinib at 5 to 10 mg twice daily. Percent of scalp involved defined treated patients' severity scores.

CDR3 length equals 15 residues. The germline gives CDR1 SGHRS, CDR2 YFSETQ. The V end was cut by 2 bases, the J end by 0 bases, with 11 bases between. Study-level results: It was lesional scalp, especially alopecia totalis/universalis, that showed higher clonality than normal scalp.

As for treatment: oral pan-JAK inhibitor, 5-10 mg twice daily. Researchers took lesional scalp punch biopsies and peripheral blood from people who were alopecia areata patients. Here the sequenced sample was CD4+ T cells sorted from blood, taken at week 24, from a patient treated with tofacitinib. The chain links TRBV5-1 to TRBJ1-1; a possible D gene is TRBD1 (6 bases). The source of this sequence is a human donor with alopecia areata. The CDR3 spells CASSFTGHVNTEAFF. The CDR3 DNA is TGCGCCAGCAGCTTTACGGGACACGTGAACACTGAAGCTTTCTTT.